Listed below are T cell receptor beta chains from one sample, sequenced in a study of regulatory T cells in long-lasting Graves disease. Each CDR3 protein is one row after TCRdb ran MiXCR on the multiplex PCR reads. Found here are some 320,000 distinct CDR3 sequences, approximately 20% of them singletons; the top ten hold more than 35%. The sequences come from peripheral blood mononuclear cells (PBMCs), collected at new diagnosis, from a patient treated with antithyroid drugs. These receptor sequences come from a female donor with Graves disease. Both conserved end residues are part of each CDR3. Each record gives: clone size, V gene, J gene, D gene, CDR3 length, CDR3 DNA, CDR3 protein. A D gene is named only where the DNA matches it firmly. A clone size is listed for some rows: how often the clone was seen (once, few, many), or a class if it is expanded.

few	TRBV25-1	TRBJ2-2	.	13	TGTGCCAGCCCGGGGGCGGGAACCGGGGAGCTGTTTTTT	CASPGAGTGELFF
few	TRBV19	TRBJ2-2	.	15	TGTGCCAGTACGGGATGGGGACTTGGGACCGGGGAGCTGTTTTTT	CASTGWGLGTGELFF
few	TRBV4-1	TRBJ2-7	TRBD2	16	TGCGCCAGCAGCCAAGCCGAACTAGCGGAGTTATACGAGCAGTACTTC	CASSQAELAELYEQYF
.	TRBV27	TRBJ2-7	.	16	TGTGCCAGCAGTCGAAGTCCCCAGGGCTATTCTCACGAGCAGTACTTC	CASSRSPQGYSHEQYF
many	TRBV6-5	TRBJ2-7	.	13	TGTGCCAGCAGTTACCTGGAGACCTACGAGCAGTACTTC	CASSYLETYEQYF
many	TRBV2	TRBJ2-3	.	13	TGTGCCAGCAAAGGGGACGGCACAGATACGCAGTATTTT	CASKGDGTDTQYF
.	TRBV12-3/TRBV12-4	TRBJ1-1	.	14	TGTGCCAGCAGTGGGCCAGACAGCCCCACTGAAGCTTTCTTT	CASSGPDSPTEAFF
many	TRBV2	TRBJ2-1	TRBD2	15	TGTGCCAGCACCGCGGGACTAGCGGGAGGGGGTGAGCAGTTCTTC	CASTAGLAGGGEQFF
many	TRBV9	TRBJ2-7	.	13	TGTGCCAGCCAGCCGGGACTTTCGCGGGAGCAGTACTTC	CASQPGLSREQYF
few	TRBV6-2/TRBV6-3	TRBJ1-1	.	14	TGTGCCGGGTTCGGTCCACCCATGAACACTGAAGCTTTCTTT	CAGFGPPMNTEAFF
many	TRBV24-1	TRBJ1-5	TRBD1	15	TGTGCCACCAGTGATGATAGGACAGGGAATCAGCCCCAGCATTTT	CATSDDRTGNQPQHF
many	TRBV12-3/TRBV12-4	TRBJ2-5	TRBD1	15	TGTGCCAGCAGCTCCGGGACAGGGGTACAAGAGACCCAGTACTTC	CASSSGTGVQETQYF
.	TRBV19	TRBJ2-1	TRBD2	14	TGTGCCAGCAGCGGGAGGGCATCCTACAATGAGCAGTTCTTC	CASSGRASYNEQFF
many	TRBV11-2	TRBJ2-7	TRBD1	15	TGTGCCAGCAGCTTTACGGGACAGGCCTCCTACGAGCAGTACTTC	CASSFTGQASYEQYF
many	TRBV24-1	TRBJ2-3	TRBD1	17	TGTGCCACCAGTGACTCCGGGACAGGGAAAGGCACAGATACGCAGTATTTT	CATSDSGTGKGTDTQYF
.	TRBV5-1	TRBJ2-1	.	14	TGCGCCAGCAACCAGGACTACTCCTACAATGAGCAGTTCTTC	CASNQDYSYNEQFF
few	TRBV28	TRBJ2-7	TRBD2	16	TGTGCCAGCAGTTCTAGAAGCGGGAGGGCCCCCGGCGAGCAGTACTTC	CASSSRSGRAPGEQYF
once	TRBV2	TRBJ2-4	TRBD2	18	TGTGCCAGCAGTGACATAGAACTAGCGGGGTTAGCCAAAAACATTCAGTACTTC	CASSDIELAGLAKNIQYF
many	TRBV15	TRBJ1-1	.	15	TGTGCCACCAGCAGGCCCTTAGCAGTGAACACTGAAGCTTTCTTT	CATSRPLAVNTEAFF
few	TRBV30	TRBJ2-6	.	20	TGTGCCTGGAGTTATCAGACAGGTATATCGACCAACTCTGGGGCCAACGTCCTGACTTTC	CAWSYQTGISTNSGANVLTF